The T cell receptor beta chain under discussion was sequenced for a study of breast tumors, draining lymph nodes, adjacent tissues. TCRdb re-called the multiplex PCR reads with MiXCR, one entry per CDR3 protein. Here the sample spans over 150,000 distinct CDR3 sequences, around a third being singletons. Germline CDR1 and CDR2: KGHSH and LQKENI. The CDR3 has 15 residues. Trimming stripped 0 bases from V and 5 bases from J, with 11 bases between. Samples came from axillary lymph nodes draining the breast cancer. As regards this clonotype: A much bigger clone sits one base away, suggesting this may be a read error.

The sample was axillary lymph node tissue. The source of this sequence is a female donor with breast cancer. Some clones in this sample may be carry-over from other donors' samples. The rearrangement uses TRBV18 and TRBJ1-5; D not resolved. The CDR3 protein is CASSPPSRGDQPQHF. CDR3 in DNA: TGTGCCAGCTCACCACCGTCCCGTGGCGATCAGCCCCAGCATTTT.